Presented here are 11 T cell receptor beta chains from one specimen sequenced in a study of T cells after yellow fever vaccination (dated by TCRdb to between 2017 and 2020). Read against the paper, the sample's treatment or condition label means: live attenuated yellow fever vaccine strain. The receptor library was made with 5' RACE. The instrument was an Illumina NovaSeq 6000. The public reads were quality trimmed at Q25 with fastp and then assembled into clones with MiXCR by TCRdb, keeping productive beta chains. Identical CDR3 proteins give one entry, which carries the most common genes and DNA. The sample table holds around 250,000 distinct CDR3 sequences, of which roughly 4.8% were seen once. 2.5% to 4% of the sample is in the top ten clones. This material consisted of CD4+ T cells sorted from PBMCs, taken on the day of the yellow fever booster vaccination. The receptors come from a man younger than 35 who received the YFV17D yellow fever vaccine.

The rearrangement uses TRBV18 and TRBJ1-6; maybe TRBD1 (5 bases). The CDR3 consists of 14 residues. Germline assignment: CDR1 KGHSH and CDR2 LQKENI. V lost 6 bases and J 5 bases, leaving 11 bases between the germline ends. The CDR3 bases are TGTGCCAGCTCGCAGGGTTTCCATAATTCACCCCTCCACTTT. Translating it yields CASSQGFHNSPLHF.

This clonotype was found many times. The rearrangement uses TRBV29-1 and TRBJ2-3; tentatively, D is TRBD1 (5 bases). The CDR3 runs 12 residues. V was pared by 0 bases and J by 6 bases, with 7 bases between. Germline loops: CDR1 SQVTM, CDR2 ANQGSEA. The CDR3 region has the DNA TGCAGCGTTGAAGATAGGGGTGATACGCAGTATTTT. It specifies CSVEDRGDTQYF.

The chain is built from TRBV6-6 and TRBJ2-1; D possibly matches TRBD1 or TRBD2 (5 bases each). Trimming shortened V by 5 bases and J by 8 bases, and 19 bases separated the two germline ends. This CDR3 has 15 amino acids. Germline V gene data show CDR1 as MNHNY and CDR2 as SVGAGI (reference sequence). The CDR3 DNA reads as TGTGCCAGCAGTGACGGGACGCCGGGTGTGGATGAGCAGTTCTTC. It is translated as CASSDGTPGVDEQFF.

This clonotype was detected ten times or more. V is TRBV12-3 or TRBV12-4 and J is TRBJ2-2; TRBD1 or TRBD2 may be the D gene (6 bases each). Trimming took 3 bases from V and 6 from J, leaving 17 bases between them. The CDR3 is 16 residues long. CDR3 bases: TGTGCCAGCAGTTTTTGGACGGGGGCTGGGGCCGGGGAGCTGTTTTTT. This sequence encodes CASSFWTGAGAGELFF.

This clonotype was observed at least ten times. One end of the junction is discordant with germline, which a read error may explain. The CDR3 DNA reads TGCGCCAGCAGCCCCCCTAGCACAGATACGCAGTATTTT. Protein sequence: CASSPPSTDTQYF. This chain connects TRBV18 to TRBJ2-3; D unclear. Per the germline V gene, CDR1 is KGHSH and CDR2 is LQKENI. This CDR3 comprises 13 residues.

This clonotype has a handful of counts. This chain links TRBV12-3 or TRBV12-4 with TRBJ1-6; the D gene is possibly TRBD1 (5 bases). The CDR3 loop spans 14 amino acids. Deletions cut 5 bases from V and 4 bases from J, with 9 bases between. The CDR3, as DNA: TGTGCCAGCAGTCAACAGGCATATAATTCACCCCTCCACTTT. It codes for CASSQQAYNSPLHF.

V is TRBV5-1 and J is TRBJ2-3, with D possibly being TRBD1 (5 bases). Germline-derived CDR1 and CDR2 are SGHRS and YFSETQ. Trimming took off 0 bases at V and 2 bases at J, with 10 bases between the two ends. The length of the CDR3 is 15 residues. CDR3 residues: CASSLGQSNTDTQYF. The CDR3 coding sequence is TGCGCCAGCAGCTTGGGACAGAGTAACACAGATACGCAGTATTTT.

The genes are TRBV20-1 and TRBJ1-1; possibly TRBD1 for D (6 bases). Trimming cost V 5 bases and J 8 bases, with 15 bases left between them. Germline-derived CDR1 and CDR2 are DFQATT and SNEGSKA (reference sequence). The CDR3 consists of 12 residues. CDR3 bases: TGCAGTGCTGTGGGACACCAACTCGAAGCTTTCTTT. It translates to CSAVGHQLEAFF.

The chain links TRBV4-3 to TRBJ1-2, with 10 bases that match TRBD1. V shed 2 bases and J 2 bases; nucleotides not matched to a gene: 5. The CDR3 runs to 16 residues. Germline CDR1 and CDR2: LGHNA and YSLEER. This CDR3 reads CASSQLPGQGNYGYTF. In DNA form, the CDR3 reads TGCGCCAGCAGCCAATTACCGGGACAGGGGAACTATGGCTACACCTTC.

This clonotype was recorded many times. The V call is TRBV6-6, the J call TRBJ2-7; TRBD1 or TRBD2 may be the D gene (5 bases each). Trimming shortened V by 2 bases and J by 6 bases, and 17 bases separated the two germline ends. CDR1 is MNHNY, CDR2 SVGAGI, per germline (reference sequence). There are 15 residues in the CDR3. The CDR3 DNA sequence: TGTGCCAGCAGTTACGGGGCTAGCAGCCTAAGCGAGCAGTACGTC. Translated, it gives CASSYGASSLSEQYV.

This clonotype came up a few times. V gene TRBV30 combines with J gene TRBJ2-7; the D gene is possibly TRBD1 (5 bases). Germline CDR1 GTSNPN, CDR2 SVGIG (reference sequence). This CDR3 has 13 residues. Trimming took off 5 bases at V and 0 bases at J, with 11 bases between the two ends. The CDR3 region has the DNA TGTGCCTGGGCTGAGGACAACTCCTACGAGCAGTACTTC. Translation gives CAWAEDNSYEQYF.